The sequence of this TCR beta chain was determined in a study of molecular identifiers for immune sequencing clone quantification (dated by TCRdb to the late 2010s). In the study overall: For a replicate experiment, the RNA from either around 20,000 or 100,000 naive CD8 T cells was divided into five aliquots, and four of those aliquots went on to sequencing. This methods study benchmarked molecular-identifier clustering-based TCR repertoire sequencing (MIDCIRS) and TCR RNA copy counting, using CD8 T cells to do so.

Measured from the cysteine to the phenylalanine, the CDR3 is 11 residues long. Only the CDR3 portion is preserved as DNA: 33 bases, with reading frame beginning at the first base. According to the germline V gene (reference sequence), CDR1 reads DFQATT and CDR2 reads SNEGSKA. V has 5 bases trimmed and J has 12 bases trimmed; junction bases matching no gene number 5. Naive CD8 T cell libraries were made from 20,000 to 1,000,000 sorted cells using 10%, 30% or 50% of purified RNA. Naive CD8 T cells, defined as CD8+CD4-CCR7+CD45RA+, were FACS-sorted into RLT Plus buffer on a BD FACSAria II. To test detection sensitivity, Jurkat RNA equivalent to about ten TCR copies was spiked into samples of about 19,000-1,000,000 naive CD8 T cells. CD8 T cells were enriched with RosetteSep CD8+ T Cell Enrichment Cocktail and Ficoll-Paque, followed by ACK red cell lysis. This clonotype was found many times. Its target antigen remains unknown. Within one base of it there is no much larger clone, and no base qualities were kept.

Library creation used PCR. For sequencing, an Illumina HiSeq 4000 was employed. Preparation of bulk TCR libraries followed a previously described approach, with the TCR primers listed in Table S5. Total RNA was purified with the Qiagen AllPrep DNA/RNA kit. Before any analysis, reads coming from multiple sequencing runs of the same library were combined into one pool. The paper's processing steps were these. Reads were retained only if the reads had an exact TCR constant sequence, and the retained reads were trimmed to 150 nt and grouped according to their 12-nt molecular barcodes. Within each barcode group, reads were sub-clustered at a 15% Levenshtein threshold, and quality-weighted consensus sequences were built per RNA molecule. Non-functional sequences were removed, as were lower-count sequences one edit away from another. On the basis of fitting two negative binomial distributions, barcode sub-clusters with fewer than 20% of the maximum read count were discarded. TCRdb reworked the public reads: Q25 trimming with fastp, MiXCR clone assembly, productive beta chains retained. Rows with one shared CDR3 protein collapse into an entry with the most common genes and DNA. TCRdb's processing, not the authors' own work, is the source of the V and J calls. The sample records 250,000 to 350,000 distinct CDR3 sequences, about 21% of which are singletons. The biggest ten clones account for approximately 0.85% of the sample.

On the study overall, not on this receptor specifically: About 3.1 recovered TCR RNA copies per cell were obtained by modeling, versus about ten by digital PCR, implying a capture efficiency of about 30%. The naive libraries included spiked-in Jurkat TCR RNA (roughly nine copies' worth), and this Jurkat TCR RNA is not part of the donor repertoire. Without barcode sub-clustering, chimeric consensus sequences inflated TCR diversity; chimeras reached as high as 47%. In CMV-specific effector cells, over 99% of molecules were held by clones above 20 RNA copies, whereas under 1% of molecules were held by such clones in naive cells. Highly expanded clone sizes could be underestimated if identical TCR molecules share a barcode. A single cell's worth of spiked-in Jurkat TCR RNA was reported detectable even among around 970,000 naive CD8 T cells.

The sample was naive CD8+ T cells from blood, with Jurkat cell RNA spiked in. Interpreted using the paper, the cell subset or site label stands for: FACS-sorted CD8+CD4-CCR7+CD45RA+ naive T cells. Recombination connected TRBV20-1 to TRBJ1-4; TRBD1 fits 8 bases in the junction. The source is a human donor in good health. Some libraries in this study had Jurkat cell RNA spiked in. CDR3 protein: CSARSQGELFF. The sequenced DNA: TGCAGTGCTCGCTCACAGGGGGAACTGTTTTTT.